The 24 T cell receptor beta chains reported below all come from one sample, sequenced in a study of T cell responses to AZD1222 COVID-19 vaccine. Clones were sequenced by immunoSEQ multiplex PCR, and TCRdb holds only the in-frame ones, with some missing. The sample lists 20,000 or so clones, around 82% seen once, with 15% to 20% in the top ten. The sequences come from peripheral blood, collected 28 days after the second AZD1222 dose. The source of these receptors is an adult who received the AZD1222 COVID-19 vaccine.

This clone turned up a few times. The chain couples TRBV4-1 to TRBJ1-3; no clear D gene. The V gene lost 4 bases and the J gene lost 0 bases, with 16 bases spanning the gap. From germline, CDR1 is MGHRA and CDR2 YSYEKL. CDR3 length: 17 amino acids. The CDR3 nucleotides read TGCGCCAGCAGCCTCAATGCTCGACAAGACTCTGGAAACACCATATATTTT. The encoded protein is CASSLNARQDSGNTIYF.

The chain recombines TRBV28 with TRBJ2-3; 10 nucleotides line up with TRBD1. Germline V gene lookup returns CDR1 MDHEN and CDR2 SYDVKM. Losses at the gene ends were 5 bases for V and 6 bases for J; bases not matched to a gene: 14. The CDR3 has 17 residues. The CDR3 loop reads CASSDRGRSPYRDTQYF. CDR3 coding DNA: TGTGCCAGCAGTGACAGGGGGCGTTCTCCGTACAGGGATACGCAGTATTTT.

J is TRBJ2-7 and V is TRBV11-2; no clear D gene. From germline, CDR1 is SGHAT and CDR2 FQNNGV. This CDR3 spans 13 amino acids. V was trimmed by 8 bases and J by 4 bases, leaving 15 bases between them. The CDR3 loop reads CASLGASVYEQYF. The CDR3 DNA sequence: TGTGCCAGCCTGGGTGCAAGCGTATACGAGCAGTACTTC.

This clone was seen only a few times. The V gene is TRBV24-1, the J gene TRBJ1-4, with D tentatively TRBD1 (6 bases). The germline gives CDR1 KGHDR, CDR2 SFDVKD. This CDR3 contains 15 residues. V lost 9 bases, J lost 4 bases, and 17 bases lay in between. The DNA of the CDR3 is TGTGCCACCCAGCGGGGGGGCGCGGGTAATGAAAAACTGTTTTTT. Its translation: CATQRGGAGNEKLFF.

This clone was detected only a few times. This chain connects TRBV2 to TRBJ1-5; D gene unclear. Between the trimmed V and J ends, which lost 4 bases and 0 bases, there was a span of 7 bases. The germline V gene encodes CDR1 SNHLY and CDR2 FYNNEI. This CDR3 has 14 amino acids. The CDR3: CASSGSSSNQPQHF. The CDR3, as DNA: TGTGCCAGCAGTGGGAGTAGTAGCAATCAGCCCCAGCATTTT.

The chain combines TRBV5-5 with TRBJ2-7; 7 bases map to TRBD1. J gave up 3 bases and V 3 bases, and 9 bases lay outside the gene matches. The CDR3 has 15 amino acids. Germline values: CDR1 SGHKS, CDR2 YYEKEE (reference sequence). This CDR3 reads CASSSRFDRDYEQYF. For the CDR3, the DNA is TGTGCCAGCAGCTCGAGATTCGACAGGGACTACGAGCAGTACTTC.

V is TRBV6-5 and J is TRBJ2-1; the D gene is possibly TRBD2 (6 bases). Germline CDR1 is MNHEY and CDR2 is SVGAGI. CDR3 length: 13 amino acids. V was clipped by 4 bases and J by 10 bases, with 14 bases between them. Here the CDR3 DNA reads TGTGCCAGCAGTTCGGACTGGGCGGGGGAGCAGTTCTTC. Translating gives CASSSDWAGEQFF.

This chain uses TRBV27 with TRBJ2-1; 8 nucleotides agree with TRBD2. With 3 bases clipped from V and 3 bases from J, the junction kept 4 bases outside the gene matches. Germline V gene lookup returns CDR1 MNHEY and CDR2 SMNVEV (reference sequence). The CDR3 has 15 residues. The DNA for the CDR3 is TGTGCCAGCAGTTTTCGAGCGGGAGTCTACAATGAGCAGTTCTTC. Translation gives CASSFRAGVYNEQFF.

The genes are TRBV29-1 and TRBJ2-2; 7 bases fit TRBD1. The CDR3 totals 13 residues. The germline CDR1 and CDR2 sequences are SQVTM and ANQGSEA. The trim removed 6 bases at V and 5 bases at J, leaving 6 bases unmatched. CDR3 DNA: TGCAGCGTCAGGACAGGTTGGACCGGGGAGCTGTTTTTT. This gives the protein CSVRTGWTGELFF.

The rearrangement joins TRBV28 to TRBJ1-4, with D possibly TRBD1 on 5 matching bases. V lost 2 bases and J 8 bases, leaving 12 bases between the germline ends. This CDR3 is 14 amino acids long. Per germline, CDR1 MDHEN and CDR2 SYDVKM. CDR3 sequence: CASSLIGVGEKLFF. CDR3 bases: TGTGCCAGCAGTTTAATAGGGGTGGGGGAAAAACTGTTTTTT.

This clone was observed a single time. The genes are TRBV30 and TRBJ1-2, with D tentatively TRBD1 (5 bases). The germline V gene encodes CDR1 GTSNPN and CDR2 SVGIG (reference sequence). The CDR3 length is 14 residues. Trimming took off 0 bases at V and 6 bases at J, with 14 bases between the two ends. In DNA, the CDR3 is TGTGCCTGGAGTGTAGGGACCTCTTCCCATGGCTACACCTTC. It yields the protein CAWSVGTSSHGYTF.

This rearrangement joins TRBV19 to TRBJ2-7, with D possibly TRBD1 on 6 matching bases. This CDR3 is built from 16 residues. The ends were cut back, 7 bases at V and 6 bases at J, with 25 bases in the middle. Germline V gives CDR1 LNHDA, CDR2 SQIVND (reference sequence). Here the CDR3 reads CASTISLGADQGEQYF. As DNA, the CDR3 is TGTGCCAGTACCATTTCCCTGGGGGCGGATCAAGGCGAGCAGTACTTC.

V is TRBV14 and J is TRBJ2-6; D possibly corresponds to TRBD2 (6 bases). This CDR3 spans 19 amino acids. V was shortened by 0 bases and J by 3 bases, with 18 bases between the two germline ends. In germline, CDR1 is SGHDN, CDR2 FVKESK. The CDR3 coding sequence is TGTGCCAGCAGCCAAGATCTTGGAGGGAGAGTAAGTGGGGCCAACGTCCTGACTTTC. Protein product: CASSQDLGGRVSGANVLTF.

The V and J genes are TRBV28 and TRBJ1-5; unclear D gene. This CDR3 spans 12 amino acids. CDR1 and CDR2 (germline): MDHEN, SYDVKM. Trimming cost V 5 bases and J 4 bases, with 6 bases left between them. Here the CDR3 DNA reads TGTGCCAGCAGTCTCTGGAATCAGCCCCAGCATTTT. Translating it yields CASSLWNQPQHF.

The chain carries TRBV11-3 and TRBJ2-1, with a tentative D call TRBD1 (6 bases). The CDR3 contains 12 residues. V was pared by 2 bases and J by 8 bases, with 7 bases between. Germline V gene data show CDR1 as SGHNT and CDR2 as YENEEA. CDR3 region: CASSLKGDEQFF. In DNA form, the CDR3 reads TGTGCCAGCAGCTTAAAGGGGGATGAGCAGTTCTTC. Supplemented by reference TRBV11-3 and TRBJ2-1, the full variable domain reads EAGVVQSPRYKIIEKKQPVAFWCNPISGHNTLYWYLQNLGQGPELLIRYENEEAVDDSQLPKDRFSAERLKGVDSTLKIQPAELGDSAVYLCASSLKGDEQFFGPGTRLTVL.

This rearrangement joins TRBV5-1 to TRBJ2-1, with unresolved D. V was clipped by 5 bases and J by 8 bases, with 14 bases between them. This CDR3 has 13 amino acids. Germline CDR1 reads SGHRS; CDR2 reads YFSETQ. The CDR3 sequence: CASSEAAGDEQFF. CDR3 DNA: TGCGCCAGCAGTGAGGCGGCTGGGGATGAGCAGTTCTTC.

V usage is TRBV20-1 and J usage is TRBJ1-4; perhaps TRBD1 as D (5 bases). The length of the CDR3 is 14 residues. Trimming removed 3 bases at V and 8 bases at J, with 16 bases between. CDR1 DFQATT and CDR2 SNEGSKA come from the germline V gene (reference sequence). The CDR3 nucleotides read TGCAGTGCTAGTACTGGGGCAGGGTGGGAAAAACTGTTTTTT. Translating it yields CSASTGAGWEKLFF.

In regard to this clone: The sample holds other DNA sequences that translate to the same CDR3. The chain uses TRBV4-2 and TRBJ1-6; TRBD1 is a possible D gene (6 bases). This CDR3 comprises 13 residues. The V gene's germline CDR1 is LGHNA and CDR2 YNFKEQ. V was trimmed by 3 bases and J by 8 bases, leaving 8 bases between them. CDR3 DNA sequence: TGTGCCAGCAGCCAGGGGGGCGATTCACCCCTCCACTTT. This codes for CASSQGGDSPLHF.

This chain connects TRBV6-1 to TRBJ1-1, with D unresolved. Germline V gene data show CDR1 as MNHNS and CDR2 as SASEGT. V was shortened by 0 bases and J by 2 bases, with 10 bases between the two germline ends. The CDR3 length is 15 residues. CDR3 coding DNA: TGTGCCAGCAGTGAAGCGACTTTACTCAACACTGAAGCTTTCTTT. Amino acid sequence: CASSEATLLNTEAFF.

The rearrangement joins TRBV7-2 to TRBJ1-1; no clear D. Germline V gives CDR1 SGHTA, CDR2 FQGNSA. V was clipped by 4 bases and J by 5 bases, with 11 bases between them. This CDR3 has 13 residues. The CDR3 is CASSSQPGTEAFF. For the CDR3, the DNA is TGTGCCAGCAGCTCCCAACCGGGGACTGAAGCTTTCTTT. The full variable domain, in which reference TRBV7-2 and TRBJ1-1 provide the parts outside the CDR3, is GAGVSQSPSNKVTEKGKDVELRCDPISGHTALYWYRQSLGQGLEFLIYFQGNSAPDKSGLPSDRFSAERTGGSVSTLTIQRTQQEDSAVYLCASSSQPGTEAFFGQGTRLTVV.

This chain connects TRBV7-2 to TRBJ2-7, with a weak D call TRBD2 (6 bases). There are 14 residues in the CDR3. Trimming cost V 0 bases and J 5 bases, with 11 bases left between them. Looked up from germline, CDR1 is SGHTA and CDR2 is FQGNSA. The CDR3 here is CASSLAGLAHEQYF. The CDR3 region has the DNA TGTGCCAGCAGCTTAGCGGGCCTAGCGCACGAGCAGTACTTC. The variable domain in full, with the rest retrieved from reference TRBV7-2 and TRBJ2-7, is GAGVSQSPSNKVTEKGKDVELRCDPISGHTALYWYRQSLGQGLEFLIYFQGNSAPDKSGLPSDRFSAERTGGSVSTLTIQRTQQEDSAVYLCASSLAGLAHEQYFGPGTRLTVT.

The chain combines TRBV9 with TRBJ1-6, with unresolved D. CDR1 and CDR2 (germline): SGDLS, YYNGEE. The length of the CDR3 is 14 residues. Trimming stripped 0 bases from V and 5 bases from J, with 6 bases between. CDR3 in amino acids: CASSVAGDNSPLHF. The CDR3 DNA reads TGTGCCAGCAGCGTAGCTGGGGATAATTCACCCCTCCACTTT.

V gene TRBV11-3 combines with J gene TRBJ2-7; possible D gene TRBD1, 5 bases. The V and J ends lost 3 bases and 3 bases respectively, with 12 bases between them. The length of the CDR3 is 14 residues. The germline V gene has CDR1 SGHNT and CDR2 YENEEA. The chain's CDR3 is CASSLETVDYEQYF. In nucleotides, the CDR3 is TGTGCCAGCAGCTTGGAGACAGTAGACTACGAGCAGTACTTC.

The CDR3 protein is CASSRTDRLQYF. The CDR3 region has the DNA TGTGCCAGCAGCAGGACGGACAGACTGCAGTACTTC. The chain couples TRBV5-6 to TRBJ2-7; tentative D call: TRBD1 (6 bases). This CDR3 has 12 amino acids. Trimming took off 4 bases at V and 9 bases at J, with 14 bases between the two ends. CDR1 and CDR2 from the germline V gene are SGHDT and YYEEEE.